These T cell receptor beta chains were read from a single sample in a study of T cell responses to AZD1222 COVID-19 vaccine. Here immunoSEQ multiplex PCR was the method, and the copy in TCRdb shows in-frame clones only, minus some. This table has about 86,000 clones, roughly 90% appearing once. The source was peripheral blood, collected on day 0 of AZD1222 vaccination. The receptors were sampled from an adult in good health. CDR3s include the opening cysteine and the closing phenylalanine or tryptophan. The D gene is left open where the match is weak. Size is stated for part of the rows, as once, few or many counts, or as a class when the clone is expanded.

size: -
V: TRBV30
J: TRBJ2-3
D: -
CDR3: CAWARDPPGTDTQYF
DNA: TGTGCCTGGGCCCGGGACCCCCCGGGCACAGATACGCAGTATTTT

size: few
V: TRBV21-1
J: TRBJ2-6
D: -
CDR3: CASSKGGAGANVLTF
DNA: TGTGCCAGCAGCAAGGGGGGCGCTGGGGCCAACGTCCTGACTTTC

size: -
V: TRBV4-1
J: TRBJ2-7
D: -
CDR3: CASSLSRGAPYEQYF
DNA: TGCGCCAGCAGCCTCTCGAGGGGGGCCCCCTACGAGCAGTACTTC

size: -
V: TRBV7-2
J: TRBJ1-5
D: -
CDR3: CASSLGGGRGQPQHF
DNA: TGTGCCAGCAGCTTAGGTGGGGGGCGCGGGCAGCCCCAGCATTTT

size: -
V: TRBV2
J: TRBJ2-1
D: -
CDR3: CASEVYNEQFF
DNA: TGTGCCAGCGAGGTGTACAATGAGCAGTTCTTC

size: -
V: TRBV7-2
J: TRBJ1-4
D: TRBD1
CDR3: CASSLGTGGGEKLFF
DNA: TGTGCCAGCAGTTTAGGGACAGGGGGAGGTGAAAAACTGTTTTTT

size: -
V: TRBV3-1/TRBV3-2
J: TRBJ1-1
D: -
CDR3: CASSPTIWGQRLNTEAFF
DNA: TGTGCCAGCAGCCCGACTATTTGGGGGCAGAGGCTTAATACTGAAGCTTTCTTT

size: -
V: TRBV14
J: TRBJ2-7
D: -
CDR3: CASSHVVGTHEQYF
DNA: TGTGCCAGCAGCCATGTCGTTGGAACCCACGAGCAGTACTTC

size: -
V: TRBV6-5
J: TRBJ1-2
D: TRBD1
CDR3: CASIPGGGYGYTF
DNA: TGTGCCAGCATTCCAGGGGGCGGCTATGGCTACACCTTC

size: -
V: TRBV29-1
J: TRBJ2-1
D: -
CDR3: CSARDAYNEQFF
DNA: TGCAGCGCACGGGATGCCTACAATGAGCAGTTCTTC

size: -
V: TRBV15
J: TRBJ1-1
D: -
CDR3: CATSKNTEAFF
DNA: TGTGCCACCAGCAAAAACACTGAAGCTTTCTTT